These 11 T cell receptor beta chains came from one sample sequenced in a study of blood T cell repertoires in COVID-19. TCRdb's copy holds only in-frame clones and misses some; the assay was immunoSEQ multiplex PCR. The data contain approximately 110,000 clones, less than 85% of them singletons. Material: peripheral blood. These receptors all come from a human donor with acute or convalescent COVID-19. The donor label of this sample is uncertain.

This clone has a handful of counts. The chain uses TRBV6-5 and TRBJ1-5, with D unresolved. The CDR3 length is 14 residues. The V and J ends lost 2 bases and 2 bases respectively, with 7 bases between them. Looked up from germline, CDR1 is MNHEY and CDR2 is SVGAGI. The CDR3 region is CASSYVAGNQPQHF. The CDR3 coding sequence is TGTGCCAGCAGTTACGTGGCAGGCAATCAGCCCCAGCATTTT.

The rearrangement uses TRBV20-1 and TRBJ2-3; possible D gene TRBD2, 5 bases. The V and J ends lost 3 bases and 3 bases respectively, with 13 bases between them. This CDR3 has 14 amino acids. Germline CDR1 and CDR2: DFQATT and SNEGSKA (reference sequence). CDR3 sequence: CSASIRGLTDTQYF. CDR3 nucleotides: TGCAGTGCTAGTATCCGGGGTCTGACAGATACGCAGTATTTT.

The chain combines TRBV7-9 with TRBJ2-7, with a tentative D call TRBD2 (7 bases). The V and J ends lost 5 bases and 0 bases respectively, with 23 bases between them. CDR1 is SEHNR, CDR2 FQNEAQ, per germline (reference sequence). The CDR3 contains 18 residues. DNA for the CDR3: TGTGCCAGCAGCCGAACGAGTGGGGGGGCCGCCAGCTCCTACGAGCAGTACGTC. Protein sequence: CASSRTSGGAASSYEQYV.

The chain is built from TRBV10-3 and TRBJ2-3, with TRBD2 identical over 8 bases. The germline gives CDR1 ENHRY, CDR2 SYGVKD. CDR3 size: 17 residues. J was trimmed by 0 bases and V by 3 bases; bases with no gene match: 8. CDR3 DNA: TGTGCCATCAGTGAAGCCCTAAGCGGGGGAAGCACAGATACGCAGTATTTT. This translates into CAISEALSGGSTDTQYF.

This clone was seen many times. The chain uses TRBV2 and TRBJ2-7; no reliable D call. Per germline, CDR1 SNHLY and CDR2 FYNNEI. The CDR3 is 13 amino acids. The V gene lost 5 bases and the J gene lost 1 base, with 9 bases spanning the gap. The CDR3 DNA sequence: TGTGCCAGCAGTCCCCCTTATTCCTACGAGCAGTACTTC. Translated, it gives CASSPPYSYEQYF. Drawing the rest from reference TRBV2 and TRBJ2-7, the complete variable domain is EPEVTQTPSHQVTQMGQEVILRCVPISNHLYFYWYRQILGQKVEFLVSFYNNEISEKSEIFDDQFSVERPDGSNFTLKIRSTKLEDSAMYFCASSPPYSYEQYFGPGTRLTVT.

This chain uses TRBV4-1 with TRBJ2-3; 8 nucleotides agree with TRBD2. The trim removed 4 bases at V and 0 bases at J, leaving 6 bases unmatched. The CDR3 has 16 residues. The germline gives CDR1 MGHRA, CDR2 YSYEKL. CDR3 in amino acids: CASSPFQRGSTDTQYF. In DNA, the CDR3 is TGCGCCAGCAGCCCATTCCAGCGGGGGAGCACAGATACGCAGTATTTT.

The gene calls are TRBV6-5 and TRBJ1-6, with no clear D. Looked up from germline, CDR1 is MNHEY and CDR2 is SVGAGI. Trimming cost V 4 bases and J 0 bases, with 7 bases left between them. The CDR3 spans 15 residues. This CDR3 reads CASSWADSYNSPLHF. The CDR3, as DNA: TGTGCCAGCAGTTGGGCAGACTCCTATAATTCACCCCTCCACTTT.

This chain uses TRBV6-5 with TRBJ1-1; 8 bases map to TRBD1. The CDR3 is 13 residues long. Germline CDR1 MNHEY, CDR2 SVGAGI. The V and J ends lost 2 bases and 4 bases, in that order; junction bases with no gene match: 0. The CDR3 protein is CASSYTGGTEAFF. The CDR3 coding sequence is TGTGCCAGCAGTTACACAGGGGGCACTGAAGCTTTCTTT.

This clone was recorded a few times. The rearrangement links TRBV24-1 to TRBJ2-4; 8 bases are a match to TRBD2. The CDR3 is made up of 16 amino acids. Germline loops: CDR1 KGHDR, CDR2 SFDVKD. Trimming removed 4 bases from V and 3 bases from J; junction bases left unmatched: 7. DNA for the CDR3: TGTGCCACCAGTGAGTTGACTAGCGATGGCAAAAACATTCAGTACTTC. This sequence encodes CATSELTSDGKNIQYF.

This chain connects TRBV4-2 to TRBJ2-4; 11 nucleotides agree with TRBD1. V dropped 0 bases and J dropped 4; count of bases not matched to a gene: 5. The CDR3 is made up of 17 amino acids. Germline V gene data show CDR1 as LGHNA and CDR2 as YNFKEQ. CDR3 nucleotides: TGTGCCAGCAGCCAAGATAGGGGGACAGGGGGAAAAAACATTCAGTACTTC. This codes for CASSQDRGTGGKNIQYF.

This chain links TRBV11-2 with TRBJ2-7; 7 bases map to TRBD1. CDR3 length: 14 amino acids. Germline CDR1 reads SGHAT; CDR2 reads FQNNGV. After removal of 5 bases from V and 3 bases from J, the junction contained 7 bases not matched to a gene. In nucleotides, the CDR3 is TGTGCCAGCAGCCCATACAGGGGCCACTACGAGCAGTACTTC. This codes for CASSPYRGHYEQYF.